The sequence of this T cell receptor beta chain was determined in a study of cytomegalovirus exposure and HLA in healthy donors. 13 Jbeta primers and 60 Vbeta primers were used for the PCR. Generated by immunoSEQ multiplex PCR, the TCRdb table keeps only in-frame clones and is missing some. The repertoire consists of 100,000 to 150,000 clones, with roughly 80% occurring once and the leading ten covering more than 3.5%. This CDR3 has 16 residues. CDR1 and CDR2 from the germline V gene are MGHDK and SYGVNS. Deletions cut 1 base from V and 0 bases from J, with 13 bases between. Sequenced material: PBMCs. V is TRBV25-1 and J is TRBJ2-7; D is possibly TRBD2 (5 bases). The source is a woman in her thirties or forties in good health and CMV-seropositive. In DNA form, the CDR3 reads TGTGCCAGCAGTGAATTTGGTAGCGTCTTCTCCTACGAGCAGTACTTC. Its translation: CASSEFGSVFSYEQYF.